Shown below are 19 T cell receptor beta chains from a single sample sequenced in a study of T cell responses to AZD1222 COVID-19 vaccine. Assay used: immunoSEQ multiplex PCR; TCRdb lists only in-frame clones, some missing. The table lists some 62,000 clones, 76% of them singletons, with about 14% in the top ten. Sequencing was performed on peripheral blood, taken on day 0 of AZD1222 vaccination. These receptors all stem from an adult in good health.

This chain uses TRBV9 with TRBJ2-7; D is unresolved. The germline gives CDR1 SGDLS, CDR2 YYNGEE. The CDR3 extends over 14 amino acids. Trimming removed 0 bases at V and 5 bases at J, with 12 bases between. Here the CDR3 reads CASSVGSPVDEQYF. The DNA of the CDR3 is TGTGCCAGCAGCGTAGGAAGTCCCGTGGACGAGCAGTACTTC.

The V and J genes are TRBV3-1 (or the pseudogene TRBV3-2) and TRBJ2-2, with D tentatively TRBD1 (5 bases). The V gene's germline CDR1 is LGHDT and CDR2 YNNKEL (reference sequence). CDR3 length equals 13 residues. Deletions cut 4 bases from V and 6 bases from J, with 9 bases between. The CDR3 loop is CASSLAGSGELFF. In DNA form, the CDR3 reads TGTGCCAGCAGCCTAGCAGGGTCCGGGGAGCTGTTTTTT.

The rearrangement uses TRBV27 and TRBJ1-1; no firm D call. This CDR3 has 13 residues. The germline V and J ends were trimmed by 9 bases and 0 bases, with 11 bases remaining between them. CDR1 and CDR2 (germline): MNHEY, SMNVEV (reference sequence). The CDR3 sequence is CASHISLNTEAFF. In DNA form, the CDR3 reads TGTGCCAGTCATATTAGTTTGAACACTGAAGCTTTCTTT.

The chain carries TRBV18 and TRBJ1-1; TRBD1 matches 8 bases. Losses at the gene ends were 5 bases for V and 0 bases for J; bases not matched to a gene: 2. The CDR3 extends over 14 amino acids. The V gene's germline CDR1 is KGHSH and CDR2 LQKENI. CDR3 nucleotide sequence: TGTGCCAGCTCAACAGGGGGACTGAACACTGAAGCTTTCTTT. This encodes CASSTGGLNTEAFF.

The gene calls are TRBV5-4 and TRBJ1-3, with a possible D match to TRBD1 (6 bases). Trimming cost V 3 bases and J 4 bases, with 14 bases left between them. The CDR3 spans 15 residues. Germline V gives CDR1 SGHNT, CDR2 YYREEE (reference sequence). The CDR3 spells CASSSGTTGGNTIYF. For the CDR3, the DNA is TGTGCCAGCAGCTCCGGGACAACGGGAGGAAACACCATATATTTT.

The rearrangement uses TRBV13 and TRBJ1-2, with 7 bases lining up with TRBD1. Per the germline V gene, CDR1 is PRHDT and CDR2 is FYEKMQ (reference sequence). The CDR3 totals 15 residues. The ends lost 5 bases at V and 4 bases at J; junction bases unmatched: 10. The DNA of the CDR3 is TGTGCCAGCAGCACCAGACAGGGCTATCCCTATGGCTACACCTTC. Protein sequence: CASSTRQGYPYGYTF.

The chain links TRBV25-1 to TRBJ1-1; 8 nucleotides line up with TRBD1. Per germline, CDR1 MGHDK and CDR2 SYGVNS. CDR3 length: 15 residues. The J segment lost 4 bases and the V segment lost 2 bases, leaving 6 bases of the junction unmatched. The CDR3 reads CASSEIQGEGTEAFF. The CDR3, as DNA: TGTGCCAGCAGTGAAATACAGGGGGAGGGCACTGAAGCTTTCTTT.

This chain joins TRBV7-8 and TRBJ1-2; D possibly corresponds to TRBD1 (6 bases). The V gene lost 6 bases and the J gene lost 7 bases, with 21 bases spanning the gap. Germline V gives CDR1 SGHVS, CDR2 FQNEAQ. This CDR3 has 15 residues. CDR3 DNA sequence: TGTGCCAGCAGGCGTAGCGGGGGCCCGATTAGTGGCTACACCTTC. Protein: CASRRSGGPISGYTF.

The chain uses TRBV29-1 and TRBJ1-1, with a weak D call TRBD1 (6 bases). Looked up from germline, CDR1 is SQVTM and CDR2 is ANQGSEA. V lost 1 base, J lost 6 bases, and 12 bases lay in between. This CDR3 comprises 13 residues. In DNA form, the CDR3 reads TGCAGCGTTGAAGCCCAGGGGACGGCTGAAGCTTTCTTT. It codes for CSVEAQGTAEAFF.

This clone has only a few counts. The J gene is TRBJ2-7, the V gene TRBV3-1 (or the pseudogene TRBV3-2); 9 bases are shared with TRBD2. The CDR3 is made up of 15 amino acids. J gave up 4 bases and V 1 base, and 5 bases lay outside the gene matches. CDR1 and CDR2 (germline): LGHDT, YNNKEL (reference sequence). The CDR3 protein is CASSQARGGSYEQYF. CDR3 nucleotide sequence: TGTGCCAGCAGCCAAGCGCGGGGGGGCTCTTACGAGCAGTACTTC.

The V and J genes are TRBV7-2 and TRBJ2-7, with D hard to call. The CDR3 covers 15 residues. Germline values: CDR1 SGHTA, CDR2 FQGNSA. V was trimmed by 1 base and J by 1 base, leaving 11 bases between them. CDR3 region: CASSLGVGWSYEQYF. For the CDR3, the DNA is TGTGCCAGCAGCTTAGGAGTAGGGTGGTCCTACGAGCAGTACTTC.

The chain combines TRBV5-1 with TRBJ2-4, with a tentative D call TRBD1 (6 bases). V was pared by 0 bases and J by 1 base, with 14 bases between. The CDR3 totals 17 residues. Germline CDR1 and CDR2: SGHRS and YFSETQ. The CDR3 is CASSLEGQGKAKNIQYF. In nucleotides, the CDR3 is TGCGCCAGCAGCTTGGAAGGGCAGGGGAAGGCCAAAAACATTCAGTACTTC.

CDR3 sequence reads: CASSFLAIISSEQYF. CDR3 nucleotide sequence: TGTGCCAGCAGCTTCCTAGCGATAATCTCTTCCGAGCAGTACTTC. This rearrangement joins TRBV7-2 to TRBJ2-7, with D possibly matching TRBD2 (6 bases). Germline values: CDR1 SGHTA, CDR2 FQGNSA. Trimming pared 3 bases from V and 6 bases from J, leaving 18 bases between. The CDR3 length is 15 residues.

The chain links TRBV24-1 to TRBJ2-1; a weak D match, TRBD2 (7 bases). Looked up from germline, CDR1 is KGHDR and CDR2 is SFDVKD. The CDR3 totals 13 residues. V was pared by 9 bases and J by 6 bases, with 14 bases between. The CDR3 loop is CATEGGASNEQFF. CDR3 sequence (DNA): TGTGCCACCGAAGGGGGGGCTAGCAATGAGCAGTTCTTC.

The chain joins TRBV7-8 to TRBJ2-3, with 8 bases matching TRBD1. The CDR3 sequence is 16 residues long. Germline V gene sequence: CDR1 SGHVS, CDR2 FQNEAQ. The J segment lost 1 base and the V segment lost 5 bases, leaving 8 bases of the junction unmatched. CDR3 coding DNA: TGTGCCAGCAGCCCCTTGACAGGGGCAGGCACAGATACGCAGTATTTT. Protein product: CASSPLTGAGTDTQYF.

The chain carries TRBV27 and TRBJ2-5, with TRBD2 identical over 7 bases. Germline assignment: CDR1 MNHEY and CDR2 SMNVEV (reference sequence). The length of the CDR3 is 14 residues. V lost 1 base to trimming and J lost 4 bases; unmatched junction nucleotides: 3. The CDR3 DNA sequence: TGTGCCAGCAGTTTATATGGGAGGGGAGAGACCCAGTACTTC. Translating it yields CASSLYGRGETQYF.

This clone is medium-sized. V is TRBV11-2 and J is TRBJ2-7; tentatively, D is TRBD1 (6 bases). The length of the CDR3 is 13 residues. Per germline, CDR1 SGHAT and CDR2 FQNNGV. V shed 5 bases and J shed 0 bases, with 8 bases lying between them. The CDR3, as DNA: TGTGCCAGCAGCCCGGACAGCTCCTACGAGCAGTACTTC. Amino acid sequence: CASSPDSSYEQYF.

This chain uses TRBV19 with TRBJ2-1; D possibly uses TRBD1 or TRBD2 (5 bases each). Germline loops: CDR1 LNHDA, CDR2 SQIVND (reference sequence). CDR3 length: 14 residues. The ends were cut back, 3 bases at V and 6 bases at J, with 12 bases in the middle. The CDR3 DNA follows: TGTGCCAGTAGTATGTGGGGGTGGGGCAATGAGCAGTTCTTC. Translating gives CASSMWGWGNEQFF.

This chain connects TRBV19 to TRBJ2-1, with 12 positions matching TRBD2. This CDR3 is 16 amino acids long. With V trimmed by 5 bases and J by 7 bases, 9 bases remained unmatched. Germline CDR1 and CDR2: LNHDA and SQIVND (reference sequence). The CDR3 loop is CASSASSGGARNEQFF. CDR3 DNA sequence: TGTGCCAGTAGTGCCTCTAGCGGGGGGGCCAGGAATGAGCAGTTCTTC.